Listed here is a single T cell receptor (beta chain). This entry belongs to a study of blood T cell repertoires in COVID-19. Study details: The study drew acute and convalescent COVID-19 samples from the United States, Italy and Spain. The cDNA or gDNA used as material had been derived from T cells, B-cell-depleted T cells, or PBMCs.

In the study's own analysis: Amplification with reference gene primers provided the estimates of nucleated cell counts. The table came from immunoSEQ multiplex PCR; TCRdb's copy has only in-frame clones and leaves some out. That table furnishes V, J and clone size, whereas the DNA furnished D and trimming. The repertoire has fewer than 150,000 clones, approximately 84% of them found once; the top ten carry around 3.3%. V was pared by 5 bases and J by 3 bases, with 5 bases of the junction left unmatched. CDR3 length: 15 residues. The germline gives CDR1 SGHAT, CDR2 FQDESV (reference sequence). This receptor was taken from a man aged 35 to 55 with acute or convalescent COVID-19. Sequencing was done on a sample of peripheral blood. The chain uses TRBV11-1 and TRBJ2-7; 12 bases are shared with TRBD2. CDR3 sequence (DNA): TGTGCCAGCAGCCCGGGACTAGCGGGCAACTACGAGCAGTACTTC. It encodes CASSPGLAGNYEQYF.